This TCR beta chain was profiled in a study of blood T cells in healthy people across ages. With a J-beta primer mix and a sample-barcoded 5' primer, a second PCR ran 7 to 11 cycles. TCRdb fed the 5' RACE reads into MiXCR, producing one record per CDR3 protein. The top ten hold roughly 17% of the sample, which has some 790,000 distinct CDR3 sequences, more than 25% seen once. This CDR3 contains 15 residues. In germline, CDR1 is SEHNR, CDR2 FQNEAQ (reference sequence). The V end lost 5 bases, the J end lost 5 bases, and 16 bases lay between the germline ends. This sequence joins TRBV7-9 and TRBJ1-5; D not resolved. This TCR came from a woman of 80 years or more in good health. Sequences were obtained from blood. The CDR3, as DNA: TGTGCCAGCAGCGCGGGCGGGAGTGAAGATCAGCCCCAGCATTTT. Protein sequence: CASSAGGSEDQPQHF. The full variable domain, in which reference TRBV7-9 and TRBJ1-5 provide the parts outside the CDR3, is DTGVSQNPRHKITKRGQNVTFRCDPISEHNRLYWYRQTLGQGPEFLTYFQNEAQLEKSRLLSDRFSAERPKGSFSTLEIQRTEQGDSAMYLCASSAGGSEDQPQHFGDGTRLSIL.